Below, 25 T cell receptor beta chains from the same sample are listed, as sequenced in a study of T cell repertoires in cytomegalovirus infection. Which antigens these TCRs recognize remains unknown. From the reads, TCRdb called clonotypes with MiXCR, one entry per CDR3 protein. The table records about 900,000 distinct CDR3 sequences, about a third of them present only once. Sequenced here: cultured CD8+ T cells from PBMCs, sampled from culture after CMV antigen stimulation. These receptors all stem from a human donor in good health (CMV status not recorded). Some clones in this sample may be carry-over from other donors' samples.

Details on this clonotype: The germline gene is not matched at one end of the junction; a read error may be the cause. The V call is TRBV7-6, the J call TRBJ1-1; D remains ambiguous. Germline CDR1 SGHVS, CDR2 FNYEAQ. The CDR3 runs 14 residues. The CDR3 DNA reads as TGTGCCAACAGCCCCAGTGAGGCGGACACTGAAGCTTTCTTT. This gives the protein CANSPSEADTEAFF.

The CDR3 loop is CASKRAGGGDTEAFF. Here the CDR3 DNA reads TGTGCCAGCAAAAGGGCGGGGGGAGGGGACACTGAAGCTTTCTTT. V gene TRBV27 combines with J gene TRBJ1-1; D is perhaps TRBD1 (5 bases). Looked up from germline, CDR1 is MNHEY and CDR2 is SMNVEV (reference sequence). This CDR3 region has 15 residues. Trimming took 7 bases from V and 3 from J, leaving 18 bases between them.

This clonotype was observed once. This CDR3 reads CATSTGSSSYNEQFF. For the CDR3, the DNA is TGTGCCACCAGCACGGGTTCTAGCTCCTACAATGAGCAGTTCTTC. V and J are TRBV15 and TRBJ2-1; D not resolved. V lost 4 bases and J 0 bases, leaving 10 bases between the germline ends. Germline CDR1 is LNHNV and CDR2 is YYDKDF (reference sequence). CDR3 length equals 15 residues.

This clonotype showed up just a few times. This sequence joins TRBV6-5 and TRBJ2-7; D may match TRBD1 or TRBD2 (6 bases each). The germline V gene encodes CDR1 MNHEY and CDR2 SVGAGI. V shed 6 bases and J shed 3 bases, with 21 bases lying between them. This CDR3 region has 16 residues. Written as DNA, the CDR3 is TGTGCCAGCAGCCCATCCAGGGTTAGGGGGGTCTACGAGCAGTACTTC. This codes for CASSPSRVRGVYEQYF.

The chain uses TRBV6-2 or TRBV6-3 and TRBJ2-7; D remains unclear. CDR3 length: 13 residues. Trimming took 2 bases from V and 7 from J, leaving 12 bases between them. Germline V gives CDR1 MNHEY, CDR2 SVGEGT. Here the CDR3 DNA reads TGTGCCAGCAGTTACGACATCTCTCGGGAGCAGTACGTC. Protein sequence: CASSYDISREQYV.

V usage is TRBV6-1 and J usage is TRBJ2-7, with 9 positions matching TRBD2. This CDR3 comprises 15 residues. Trimming cost V 5 bases and J 1 base; bases outside gene matches: 6. Germline V gene sequence: CDR1 MNHNS, CDR2 SASEGT. CDR3 sequence: CASSISGGPSYEQYF. CDR3 DNA: TGTGCCAGCAGTATTAGCGGGGGCCCGTCCTACGAGCAGTACTTC.

This clonotype has just one count. J is TRBJ2-3 and V is TRBV6-5; 12 nucleotides agree with TRBD2. Losses at the gene ends were 1 base for V and 5 bases for J; bases not matched to a gene: 13. The CDR3 runs to 19 residues. Per germline, CDR1 MNHEY and CDR2 SVGAGI. CDR3 protein: CASSYLASGGANYRDTQYF. CDR3 nucleotide sequence: TGTGCCAGCAGTTACTTGGCTAGCGGGGGGGCAAATTACCGAGATACGCAGTATTTT.

This clonotype has at least ten counts. The rearrangement links TRBV7-6 to TRBJ1-1; D remains ambiguous. CDR3 length: 12 residues. Trimming shortened V by 5 bases and J by 5 bases, and 9 bases separated the two germline ends. CDR1 is SGHVS and CDR2 is FNYEAQ in the germline V gene. CDR3 coding DNA: TGTGCCAGCAGCCACAGTGGAACTGAAGCTTTCTTT. Protein product: CASSHSGTEAFF.

The chain uses TRBV7-1 and TRBJ1-1; D is perhaps TRBD1 (5 bases). TRBV7-1 is known as an ORF, though its function is uncertain. V lost 5 bases and J 3 bases, leaving 19 bases between the germline ends. The CDR3 extends over 16 amino acids. CDR3 in amino acids: CASSTDSPRVDTEAFF. The CDR3 DNA is TGTGCCAGCAGCACCGACAGCCCTAGAGTAGACACTGAAGCTTTCTTT.

The chain joins TRBV5-5 to TRBJ1-1; the D gene is possibly TRBD1 (5 bases). CDR1 SGHKS and CDR2 YYEKEE come from the germline V gene (reference sequence). V lost 5 bases, J lost 1 base, and 18 bases lay in between. The CDR3 totals 16 residues. The CDR3 loop is CASSSLPRDGNTEAFF. CDR3 DNA sequence: TGTGCCAGCAGTTCCCTTCCCAGGGATGGGAACACTGAAGCTTTCTTT. Supplemented by reference TRBV5-5 and TRBJ1-1, the full variable domain reads DAGVTQSPTHLIKTRGQQVTLRCSPISGHKSVSWYQQVLGQGPQFIFQYYEKEERGRGNFPDRFSARQFPNYSSELNVNALLLGDSALYLCASSSLPRDGNTEAFFGQGTRLTVV.

This clonotype has more than one count but fewer than ten. The chain uses TRBV6-1 and TRBJ1-2, with D unresolved. The germline V gene has CDR1 MNHNS and CDR2 SASEGT. This CDR3 spans 17 amino acids. Trimming shortened V by 2 bases and J by 2 bases, and 18 bases separated the two germline ends. CDR3 in DNA: TGTGCCAGCAGTGAATCTAGTGGTCGTATGGTCAACTATGGCTACACCTTC. It specifies CASSESSGRMVNYGYTF.

This clonotype showed up just a few times. V gene TRBV6-5 combines with J gene TRBJ1-3; D is uncertain. V gave up 0 bases and J gave up 4 bases, with 10 bases separating them. CDR3 length: 15 amino acids. Germline values: CDR1 MNHEY, CDR2 SVGAGI. CDR3 bases: TGTGCCAGCAGTTACTCGAGTAACGTCGGAAACACCATATATTTT. Amino acid sequence: CASSYSSNVGNTIYF.

This clonotype appeared many times. The chain recombines TRBV7-6 with TRBJ2-6; TRBD2 aligns across 9 bases. This CDR3 spans 16 amino acids. Looked up from germline, CDR1 is SGHVS and CDR2 is FNYEAQ. Germline trimming cut 5 bases from V and 2 bases from J; bases unmatched to any gene: 4. In nucleotides, the CDR3 is TGTGCCAGCAGCAGTAGCGGGGGCACTGGGGCCAACGTCCTGACTTTC. Its protein product is CASSSSGGTGANVLTF.

A few counts support this clonotype. The chain combines TRBV25-1 with TRBJ1-1, with D possibly being TRBD1 (6 bases). The CDR3 consists of 14 residues. V was trimmed by 3 bases and J by 3 bases, leaving 11 bases between them. The germline V gene encodes CDR1 MGHDK and CDR2 SYGVNS. The CDR3 coding sequence is TGTGCCAGCAGTGATCTAGAGGGGGACACTGAAGCTTTCTTT. As protein: CASSDLEGDTEAFF.

In its sample, this clonotype was seen a few times. V gene TRBV29-1 combines with J gene TRBJ2-7; possible D gene TRBD1, 5 bases. The CDR3 is made up of 12 amino acids. The V gene's germline CDR1 is SQVTM and CDR2 ANQGSEA. V lost 4 bases to trimming and J lost 5 bases, with 12 bases between them. The CDR3 coding sequence is TGCAGCGTTGGATCATTAGGGGACGAGCAGTACTTC. This sequence encodes CSVGSLGDEQYF.

The V call is TRBV6-2 or TRBV6-3, the J call TRBJ2-2; TRBD2 is a possible D gene (6 bases). The CDR3 is 15 residues long. V gave up 5 bases and J gave up 6 bases, with 16 bases separating them. Germline values: CDR1 MNHEY, CDR2 SVGEGT. CDR3 DNA: TGTGCCAGCAGTACCACGGTAGGGGAGGCCGGGGAGCTGTTTTTT. Translation: CASSTTVGEAGELFF.

This clonotype was recorded many times. V and J are TRBV7-2 and TRBJ2-4, with D unclear. CDR3 length: 17 amino acids. V was clipped by 5 bases and J by 0 bases, with 17 bases between them. The germline V gene has CDR1 SGHTA and CDR2 FQGNSA. The DNA for the CDR3 is TGTGCCAGCAGCCCACCCGCGACGCGCCTAGCCAAAAACATTCAGTACTTC. Protein sequence: CASSPPATRLAKNIQYF.

The chain links TRBV6-5 to TRBJ1-1; D perhaps matches TRBD1 (5 bases). This CDR3 is built from 13 residues. Trimming removed 5 bases from V and 11 bases from J, with 18 bases in between. The germline CDR1 and CDR2 sequences are MNHEY and SVGAGI. This CDR3 is CASSPMGSREAFF. For the CDR3, the DNA is TGTGCCAGCAGTCCGATGGGGTCCAGGGAGGCTTTCTTT.

This clonotype was counted only a few times. CDR3 sequence: CASSSNYGMTAAYEQYF. The CDR3, as DNA: TGTGCCAGCAGCTCTAATTACGGGATGACAGCGGCCTACGAGCAGTACTTC. The genes are TRBV7-9 and TRBJ2-7; the D call may be TRBD1 or TRBD2 (5 bases each). Trimming shortened V by 4 bases and J by 2 bases, and 21 bases separated the two germline ends. CDR3 length: 17 residues. Germline V gives CDR1 SEHNR, CDR2 FQNEAQ (reference sequence).

This clonotype was found many times. The gene calls are TRBV7-9 and TRBJ2-2; 10 bases are a match to TRBD1. V shed 2 bases and J 5 bases; nucleotides not matched to a gene: 2. The CDR3 has 15 residues. Germline CDR1 reads SEHNR; CDR2 reads FQNEAQ (reference sequence). The CDR3 coding sequence is TGTGCCAGCAGCTTAACGGGACAGGGGACCGGGGAGCTGTTTTTT. It codes for CASSLTGQGTGELFF.

This clonotype was detected only a few times. The chain is built from TRBV10-3 and TRBJ1-2; 8 positions match TRBD1. In germline, CDR1 is ENHRY, CDR2 SYGVKD. Germline trimming cut 6 bases from V and 4 bases from J; bases unmatched to any gene: 10. The CDR3 spans 15 residues. The CDR3 is CAIRTGTGPLYGYTF. In nucleotides, the CDR3 is TGTGCCATCAGGACCGGGACAGGCCCTCTCTATGGCTACACCTTC.

This clonotype came up many times. This chain connects TRBV7-9 to TRBJ2-7; a weak D match, TRBD1 (5 bases). The CDR3 totals 15 residues. Germline assignment: CDR1 SEHNR and CDR2 FQNEAQ (reference sequence). The germline V and J ends were trimmed by 5 bases and 3 bases, with 17 bases remaining between them. Written as DNA, the CDR3 is TGTGCCAGCAGCCACCCGACAGAACCTATCTACGAGCAGTACGTC. Translation: CASSHPTEPIYEQYV.

The chain has TRBV4-2 and TRBJ2-7; 11 nucleotides match TRBD2. Germline V lookup: CDR1 LGHNA, CDR2 YNFKEQ. The CDR3 has 17 amino acids. Trimming at V came to 3 bases and at J to 5 bases, leaving 12 bases not matched to a gene. This chain's CDR3 is CASSHPTLAGGFHEQYF. DNA of the CDR3: TGTGCCAGCAGCCATCCTACTTTAGCGGGGGGGTTCCACGAGCAGTACTTC.

The chain joins TRBV5-6 to TRBJ2-7, with D unresolved. In germline, CDR1 is SGHDT, CDR2 YYEEEE. There are 13 residues in the CDR3. V lost 2 bases and J lost 4, with 10 bases in between. The CDR3 is CASSFFGVYEQYV. Written as DNA, the CDR3 is TGTGCCAGCAGCTTTTTTGGGGTTTACGAGCAGTACGTC.

The V gene is TRBV7-8, the J gene TRBJ1-2; weak D call: TRBD1 (5 bases). V was cut by 5 bases and J by 7 bases, with 14 bases left in between. CDR3 length: 13 residues. CDR1 and CDR2 from the germline V gene are SGHVS and FQNEAQ. In DNA form, the CDR3 reads TGTGCCAGCAGCCCCCGGGGCGGAACTGGCTACACCTTC. Translation: CASSPRGGTGYTF.